This TCR beta chain was profiled in a study of blood T cell repertoires in COVID-19. The method was immunoSEQ multiplex PCR; TCRdb's version includes in-frame clones alone and lacks a portion of them. Of 250,000 to 350,000 clones listed, roughly 87% were seen once; the top ten hold roughly 2%. Sequences were obtained from peripheral blood. The clonotype was recovered from a woman between 50 and 59 years old who had recovered from COVID-19.

The CDR3 nucleotides read TGTGCCTGGAGTGTACGGGGGTACGAGCAGTACTTC. It yields the protein CAWSVRGYEQYF. J is TRBJ2-7 and V is TRBV30, with a weak D call TRBD2 (6 bases). The germline V gene has CDR1 GTSNPN and CDR2 SVGIG (reference sequence). Trimming pared 0 bases from V and 4 bases from J, leaving 7 bases between. The CDR3 has 12 amino acids.